Listed below are T cell receptor beta chains from one sample, sequenced in a study of cytomegalovirus exposure and HLA in healthy donors. Method: immunoSEQ multiplex PCR; TCRdb's copy keeps in-frame clones and lacks some. The sample shows 110,000 to 150,000 clones, about 79% of them seen only once. The sequencing input was PBMCs. These receptors were taken from a woman in her thirties in good health and CMV-seronegative. Both conserved end residues are part of each CDR3. D genes are given only for firm matches. Clone size is not always given. Where it is, it says once, few, many or a class for expanded clones.

TRBJ2-7	NA	TRBV6-5	NA	CASSSHRVTSEDEQYF	TGTGCCAGCAGTTCCCACAGGGTTACGAGTGAAGACGAGCAGTACTTC
TRBJ1-5	NA	TRBV7-2	TRBD1	CASSIRDRGLSQPQHF	TGTGCCAGCAGCATCCGGGACAGGGGGCTTAGTCAGCCCCAGCATTTT
TRBJ1-5	NA	TRBV7-6	NA	CASSLAAGQPQHF	TGTGCCAGCAGCTTAGCTGCAGGGCAGCCCCAGCATTTT
TRBJ2-5	few	TRBV19	TRBD2	CASSPSGGAVTQYF	TGTGCCAGTAGCCCTTCCGGGGGGGCGGTGACCCAGTACTTC
TRBJ1-2	many	TRBV6-1	TRBD1	CACRWGQTAYGYTF	TGTGCCTGCAGGTGGGGACAGACGGCCTATGGCTACACCTTC
TRBJ2-7	few	TRBV5-1	TRBD1	CASSPGTGAYEQYF	TGCGCCAGCAGCCCCGGGACAGGGGCCTACGAGCAGTACTTC
TRBJ1-2	NA	TRBV20-1	NA	CSAGGNYGYTF	TGCAGTGCTGGCGGGAACTATGGCTACACCTTC
TRBJ1-4	once	TRBV9	TRBD1	CASSVGQATNEKLFF	TGTGCCAGCAGCGTCGGACAGGCAACTAATGAAAAACTGTTTTTT
TRBJ1-2	few	TRBV13	NA	CASSIAAREGYTF	TGTGCCAGCAGTATCGCGGCTCGGGAGGGCTACACCTTC
TRBJ1-6	NA	TRBV19	NA	CASSTSIEVHF	TGTGCCAGTAGTACCAGCATAGAGGTCCACTTT
TRBJ1-1	NA	TRBV5-6	NA	CASSLWRSPDTEAFF	TGTGCCAGCAGCTTGTGGAGGTCACCCGACACTGAAGCTTTCTTT
TRBJ1-1	few	TRBV13	TRBD1	CASSYGQGRTEAFF	TGTGCCAGCAGCTATGGACAGGGTAGAACTGAAGCTTTCTTT
TRBJ2-5	few	TRBV5-4	TRBD2	CASSESGLADQETQYF	TGTGCCAGCAGCGAATCGGGACTAGCGGACCAAGAGACCCAGTACTTC
TRBJ1-1	NA	TRBV18	NA	CASSRAGNTEAFF	TGTGCCAGCTCCAGGGCTGGGAACACTGAAGCTTTCTTT
TRBJ1-3	NA	TRBV7-9	NA	CSSSLIQQPGGNTIYF	TGTTCCAGCAGCTTAATTCAGCAGCCGGGTGGAAACACCATATATTTT
TRBJ1-1	NA	TRBV6-5	TRBD1	CASSYGIQGANTEAFF	TGTGCCAGCAGTTATGGGATTCAGGGGGCGAACACTGAAGCTTTCTTT
TRBJ1-3	NA	TRBV5-6	NA	CASSLEGRGNTIYF	TGTGCCAGCAGCTTGGAAGGGAGAGGAAACACCATATATTTT
TRBJ2-7	NA	TRBV7-6	NA	CASSLESGAYEQYF	TGTGCCAGCAGCTTAGAGTCAGGCGCCTACGAGCAGTACTTC
TRBJ1-2	NA	TRBV2	NA	CASMAGVYGYTF	TGTGCCAGCATGGCAGGGGTCTATGGCTACACCTTC
TRBJ2-3	few	TRBV7-2	NA	CASSSIEGVAQYF	TGTGCCAGCAGCTCGATAGAGGGGGTCGCGCAGTATTTT
TRBJ1-4	NA	TRBV13	TRBD1	CASSLNPLTGYNEGLFF	TGTGCCAGCAGCTTAAACCCTTTGACAGGGTATAATGAAGGGCTGTTTTTT
TRBJ1-3	NA	TRBV18	NA	CASSPTSLAGNTIYF	TGTGCCAGCTCACCAACATCGTTAGCGGGAAACACCATATATTTT
TRBJ1-6	NA	TRBV5-1	TRBD1	CASSLGTGNSPLHF	TGCGCCAGCAGCTTGGGGACAGGGAATTCACCCCTCCACTTT
TRBJ2-5	NA	TRBV5-6	TRBD1	CASSLVTGAGETQYF	TGTGCCAGCAGCTTGGTTACAGGGGCAGGGGAGACCCAGTACTTC
TRBJ1-2	NA	TRBV27	TRBD1	CASSFRDRGPYGYTF	TGTGCCAGCAGTTTCCGGGACAGGGGGCCCTATGGCTACACCTTC